This T cell receptor beta chain was sequenced during a study of identical twins. This CDR3 has 14 amino acids. Germline CDR1 DFQATT, CDR2 SNEGSKA (reference sequence). Losses at the gene ends were 4 bases for V and 6 bases for J; bases not matched to a gene: 9. This clonotype was counted many times. TCRdb used MiXCR to reprocess the 5' RACE reads, holding one entry per CDR3 protein. This sample carries more than 250,000 distinct CDR3 sequences, approximately 8% of them seen once, and the ten largest clones take around 2.1%. These data were also filed under a second study, of yellow fever vaccine responses in identical twins.

J is TRBJ2-5 and V is TRBV20-1; TRBD2 agrees at 9 bases. The TCR originated in a woman aged 18 to 35 in good health. Sequenced: memory (CD45RO+) T cells sorted from blood. CDR3: CSANEAGGPQTQYF. CDR3 in DNA: TGCAGTGCTAACGAAGCGGGGGGCCCTCAGACCCAGTACTTC.